The rows below give T cell receptor beta chains drawn from one sample of a study of lymphopenia after photon versus proton radiotherapy. Assay used: immunoSEQ multiplex PCR; TCRdb lists only in-frame clones, some missing. This repertoire shows over 35,000 clones, more than 70% found once; its top ten account for 10%. The specimen was peripheral blood, collected from a patient treated with proton-based radiotherapy. These receptors all come from a woman in her 70s with pancreatic cancer. Some clones in this sample may be carry-over from other donors' samples. Both conserved end residues are part of each CDR3. Fields, in order: clone size, V gene, J gene, D gene, CDR3 protein, CDR3 DNA. D genes are given only for firm matches. Clone size, where shown, is once, few, many, or a class for clones that have expanded.

clone size: -
V gene: TRBV28
J gene: TRBJ2-7
D gene: TRBD1
CDR3 protein: CASERQGAYEQYF
CDR3 DNA: TGTGCCAGCGAGAGACAGGGGGCCTACGAGCAGTACTTC

clone size: few
V gene: TRBV7-2
J gene: TRBJ2-1
D gene: TRBD2
CDR3 protein: CASSPSGTSGRSYNEQFF
CDR3 DNA: TGTGCCAGCAGCCCGTCCGGGACTAGCGGGAGGTCCTACAATGAGCAGTTCTTC

clone size: -
V gene: TRBV25-1
J gene: TRBJ2-5
D gene: -
CDR3 protein: CASSEQNQETQYF
CDR3 DNA: TGTGCCAGCAGTGAACAGAACCAAGAGACCCAGTACTTC

clone size: once
V gene: TRBV5-1
J gene: TRBJ2-2
D gene: TRBD2
CDR3 protein: CASSLVLGGDNTGELFF
CDR3 DNA: TGCGCCAGCAGCTTGGTTCTGGGAGGGGATAACACCGGGGAGCTGTTTTTT

clone size: -
V gene: TRBV19
J gene: TRBJ1-5
D gene: TRBD1
CDR3 protein: CASSNTGTGKEAQPQHF
CDR3 DNA: TGTGCCAGTAGTAACACCGGGACAGGCAAAGAGGCTCAGCCCCAGCATTTT

clone size: once
V gene: TRBV6-1
J gene: TRBJ2-3
D gene: -
CDR3 protein: CASSEPGNTDTQYF
CDR3 DNA: TGTGCCAGCAGTGAACCGGGGAACACAGATACGCAGTATTTT

clone size: -
V gene: TRBV11-2
J gene: TRBJ2-7
D gene: TRBD2
CDR3 protein: CASSPTLAGSSEQYF
CDR3 DNA: TGTGCCAGCAGCCCCACCTTAGCGGGATCTTCCGAGCAGTACTTC

clone size: -
V gene: TRBV2
J gene: TRBJ2-4
D gene: TRBD1
CDR3 protein: CASSGQGIAKNIQYF
CDR3 DNA: TGTGCCAGCTCTGGACAGGGGATAGCCAAAAACATTCAGTACTTC

clone size: -
V gene: TRBV5-4
J gene: TRBJ2-1
D gene: TRBD2
CDR3 protein: CASGLAPDNEQFF
CDR3 DNA: TGTGCCAGCGGACTAGCCCCCGACAATGAGCAGTTCTTC

clone size: -
V gene: TRBV27
J gene: TRBJ1-3
D gene: -
CDR3 protein: CASSPGLGNTIYF
CDR3 DNA: TGTGCCAGCAGTCCTGGTTTGGGAAACACCATATATTTT

clone size: -
V gene: TRBV27
J gene: TRBJ2-5
D gene: -
CDR3 protein: CASSFSGQETQYF
CDR3 DNA: TGTGCCAGCAGTTTTTCAGGCCAAGAGACCCAGTACTTC

clone size: -
V gene: TRBV6-1
J gene: TRBJ2-1
D gene: TRBD2
CDR3 protein: CASSEGREYNEQFF
CDR3 DNA: TGTGCCAGCAGTGAGGGGCGGGAGTACAATGAGCAGTTCTTC

clone size: once
V gene: TRBV28
J gene: TRBJ2-7
D gene: -
CDR3 protein: CASSLWGLGGRKNYEQYF
CDR3 DNA: TGTGCCAGCAGTTTATGGGGGCTAGGAGGAAGAAAAAACTACGAGCAGTACTTC

clone size: -
V gene: TRBV30
J gene: TRBJ1-1
D gene: -
CDR3 protein: CAWSVVAGMGTEAFF
CDR3 DNA: TGTGCCTGGAGTGTAGTCGCAGGGATGGGCACTGAAGCTTTCTTT

clone size: -
V gene: TRBV7-3
J gene: TRBJ2-7
D gene: -
CDR3 protein: CASSLTLGSGEQYF
CDR3 DNA: TGTGCCAGCAGCTTAACGTTAGGGTCTGGCGAGCAGTACTTC

clone size: -
V gene: TRBV28
J gene: TRBJ2-7
D gene: -
CDR3 protein: CASSLLWPEQYF
CDR3 DNA: TGTGCCAGCAGTTTGTTGTGGCCCGAGCAGTACTTC

clone size: -
V gene: TRBV7-9
J gene: TRBJ2-3
D gene: -
CDR3 protein: CASRQRRDTRTDTQYF
CDR3 DNA: TGTGCCAGCAGGCAGAGGCGGGACACACGCACAGATACGCAGTATTTT

clone size: -
V gene: TRBV5-1
J gene: TRBJ2-3
D gene: -
CDR3 protein: CASSLGHTDTQYF
CDR3 DNA: TGCGCCAGCAGCTTGGGCCACACAGATACGCAGTATTTT

clone size: -
V gene: TRBV6-5
J gene: TRBJ1-3
D gene: -
CDR3 protein: CASSRQATSGNIIYF
CDR3 DNA: TGTGCCAGCAGCCGACAAGCAACCTCTGGAAACATCATATATTTT

clone size: -
V gene: TRBV5-5
J gene: TRBJ1-1
D gene: TRBD1
CDR3 protein: CASSYSQGLAEAFF
CDR3 DNA: TGTGCCAGCAGCTACTCACAGGGGCTGGCTGAAGCTTTCTTT

clone size: -
V gene: TRBV6-7
J gene: TRBJ2-7
D gene: TRBD1
CDR3 protein: CALTWGQGLEEQYF
CDR3 DNA: TGTGCCCTAACTTGGGGACAGGGGTTGGAAGAGCAGTACTTC

clone size: -
V gene: TRBV6-1
J gene: TRBJ1-4
D gene: TRBD1
CDR3 protein: CASSDIQGLTNEKLFF
CDR3 DNA: TGTGCCAGCAGTGACATACAGGGGTTGACTAATGAAAAACTGTTTTTT

clone size: -
V gene: TRBV27
J gene: TRBJ2-7
D gene: TRBD2
CDR3 protein: CASTHSGRLYEQYF
CDR3 DNA: TGTGCCAGCACCCATAGCGGGAGGCTCTACGAGCAGTACTTC

clone size: once
V gene: TRBV19
J gene: TRBJ2-7
D gene: -
CDR3 protein: CASSIVHEGPYEQYF
CDR3 DNA: TGTGCCAGTAGTATAGTTCACGAGGGACCCTACGAGCAGTACTTC

clone size: -
V gene: TRBV6-6
J gene: TRBJ2-1
D gene: TRBD1
CDR3 protein: CASSTTGGIYRNEQFF
CDR3 DNA: TGTGCCAGCAGTACAACAGGGGGCATATATCGCAATGAGCAGTTCTTC

clone size: -
V gene: TRBV6-1
J gene: TRBJ1-1
D gene: -
CDR3 protein: CASSERPGGVAEAFF
CDR3 DNA: TGTGCCAGCAGTGAACGGCCGGGGGGAGTCGCTGAAGCTTTCTTT

clone size: -
V gene: TRBV5-1
J gene: TRBJ2-7
D gene: TRBD2
CDR3 protein: CASSVGLAYEQYF
CDR3 DNA: TGCGCCAGCAGCGTGGGACTAGCCTACGAGCAGTACTTC

clone size: once
V gene: TRBV7-8
J gene: TRBJ2-1
D gene: -
CDR3 protein: CASSLVAGSSYNEQFF
CDR3 DNA: TGTGCCAGCAGCTTAGTGGCGGGATCCTCCTACAATGAGCAGTTCTTC

clone size: once
V gene: TRBV7-6
J gene: TRBJ1-4
D gene: TRBD1
CDR3 protein: CASSVGTARGEKLFF
CDR3 DNA: TGTGCCAGCAGCGTTGGGACAGCCAGGGGTGAAAAACTGTTTTTT

clone size: -
V gene: TRBV2
J gene: TRBJ1-1
D gene: -
CDR3 protein: CASSEWTYRETEAFF
CDR3 DNA: TGTGCCAGCAGTGAATGGACCTACAGGGAAACTGAAGCTTTCTTT

clone size: -
V gene: TRBV6-5
J gene: TRBJ1-6
D gene: -
CDR3 protein: CASSSSGDNSPLHF
CDR3 DNA: TGTGCCAGCAGTTCATCGGGAGATAATTCACCCCTCCACTTT

clone size: -
V gene: TRBV6-5
J gene: TRBJ2-5
D gene: TRBD2
CDR3 protein: CASSKIAGGPETQYF
CDR3 DNA: TGTGCCAGCAGTAAGATAGCGGGAGGGCCGGAGACCCAGTACTTC

clone size: -
V gene: TRBV29-1
J gene: TRBJ2-2
D gene: TRBD2
CDR3 protein: CSVVFERGTGELFF
CDR3 DNA: TGCAGCGTCGTGTTTGAGCGGGGAACCGGGGAGCTGTTTTTT

clone size: -
V gene: TRBV19
J gene: TRBJ2-7
D gene: -
CDR3 protein: CASTPYGGSYEQYF
CDR3 DNA: TGTGCCAGTACCCCTTATGGGGGCTCCTACGAGCAGTACTTC

clone size: -
V gene: TRBV27
J gene: TRBJ1-4
D gene: -
CDR3 protein: CASTPGAYEKLFF
CDR3 DNA: TGTGCCAGCACCCCAGGGGCGTATGAAAAACTGTTTTTT

clone size: -
V gene: TRBV19
J gene: TRBJ2-5
D gene: -
CDR3 protein: CASSMAQGGQETQYF
CDR3 DNA: TGTGCCAGTAGTATGGCACAGGGCGGTCAAGAGACCCAGTACTTC

clone size: once
V gene: TRBV2
J gene: TRBJ2-3
D gene: TRBD2
CDR3 protein: CASSEGVGQGVLAGAGDTQYF
CDR3 DNA: TGTGCCAGCAGTGAGGGTGTCGGACAGGGCGTCCTAGCGGGAGCCGGGGATACGCAGTATTTT

clone size: -
V gene: TRBV7-2
J gene: TRBJ1-5
D gene: -
CDR3 protein: CASSLSRNNQPQHF
CDR3 DNA: TGTGCCAGCAGCTTGTCGAGAAACAATCAGCCCCAGCATTTT

clone size: -
V gene: TRBV10-2
J gene: TRBJ1-5
D gene: TRBD1
CDR3 protein: CASSDPHRGSQPQHF
CDR3 DNA: TGCGCCAGCAGTGACCCCCACAGGGGTAGTCAGCCCCAGCATTTT

clone size: -
V gene: TRBV27
J gene: TRBJ2-7
D gene: TRBD1
CDR3 protein: CASSVAGQGYYEQYF
CDR3 DNA: TGTGCCAGCAGTGTCGCGGGACAGGGGTACTACGAGCAGTACTTC

clone size: -
V gene: TRBV7-9
J gene: TRBJ1-5
D gene: -
CDR3 protein: CASSLGGGGPNQPQHF
CDR3 DNA: TGTGCCAGCAGCTTAGGTGGAGGGGGACCTAATCAGCCCCAGCATTTT

clone size: -
V gene: TRBV14
J gene: TRBJ1-1
D gene: -
CDR3 protein: CASSNSVNTEAFF
CDR3 DNA: TGTGCCAGCTCAAACAGTGTGAACACTGAAGCTTTCTTT

clone size: -
V gene: TRBV19
J gene: TRBJ2-1
D gene: -
CDR3 protein: CASSPQAGTGNEQFF
CDR3 DNA: TGTGCCAGTAGTCCTCAAGCGGGAACAGGGAATGAGCAGTTCTTC

clone size: once
V gene: TRBV30
J gene: TRBJ1-1
D gene: TRBD1
CDR3 protein: CAWRTGRIEAFF
CDR3 DNA: TGTGCCTGGCGGACAGGCAGGATTGAAGCTTTCTTT

clone size: -
V gene: TRBV15
J gene: TRBJ2-3
D gene: -
CDR3 protein: CATSRDQGVDTQYF
CDR3 DNA: TGTGCCACCAGCAGAGACCAGGGTGTGGATACGCAGTATTTT

clone size: -
V gene: TRBV5-1
J gene: TRBJ2-2
D gene: -
CDR3 protein: CASSFAQGNGELFF
CDR3 DNA: TGCGCCAGCAGCTTTGCACAGGGTAACGGGGAGCTGTTTTTT

clone size: -
V gene: TRBV7-6
J gene: TRBJ2-2
D gene: -
CDR3 protein: CASSSYGGELFF
CDR3 DNA: TGTGCCAGCAGCTCCTATGGCGGGGAGCTGTTTTTT

clone size: once
V gene: TRBV7-8
J gene: TRBJ2-1
D gene: TRBD2
CDR3 protein: CASSLGLAGEEQFF
CDR3 DNA: TGTGCCAGCAGCTTAGGACTAGCGGGAGAGGAGCAGTTCTTC

clone size: -
V gene: TRBV7-2
J gene: TRBJ1-2
D gene: -
CDR3 protein: CASSSRGGLSYGYTF
CDR3 DNA: TGTGCCAGCAGCTCGAGGGGGGGGCTTTCCTATGGCTACACCTTC

clone size: -
V gene: TRBV7-2
J gene: TRBJ2-7
D gene: -
CDR3 protein: CASSPAYEQYF
CDR3 DNA: TGTGCCAGCAGCCCAGCCTACGAGCAGTACTTC